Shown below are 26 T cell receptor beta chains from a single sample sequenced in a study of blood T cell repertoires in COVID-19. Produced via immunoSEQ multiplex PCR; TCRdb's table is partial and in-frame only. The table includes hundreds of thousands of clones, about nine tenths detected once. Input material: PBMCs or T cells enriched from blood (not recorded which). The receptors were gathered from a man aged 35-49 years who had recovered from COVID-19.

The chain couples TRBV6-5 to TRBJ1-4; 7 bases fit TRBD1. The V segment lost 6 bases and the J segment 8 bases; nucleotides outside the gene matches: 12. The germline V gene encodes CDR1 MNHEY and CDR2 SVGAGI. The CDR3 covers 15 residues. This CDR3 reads CASSDRALVGEKLFF. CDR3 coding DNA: TGTGCCAGCAGCGACAGGGCCCTGGTCGGGGAAAAACTGTTTTTT.

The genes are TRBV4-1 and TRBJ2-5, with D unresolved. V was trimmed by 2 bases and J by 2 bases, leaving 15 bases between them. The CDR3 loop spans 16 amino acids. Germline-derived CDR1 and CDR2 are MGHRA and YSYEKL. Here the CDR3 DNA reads TGCGCCAGCAGCCAAAGCGCAGCGATAAATCAAGAGACCCAGTACTTC. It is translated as CASSQSAAINQETQYF.

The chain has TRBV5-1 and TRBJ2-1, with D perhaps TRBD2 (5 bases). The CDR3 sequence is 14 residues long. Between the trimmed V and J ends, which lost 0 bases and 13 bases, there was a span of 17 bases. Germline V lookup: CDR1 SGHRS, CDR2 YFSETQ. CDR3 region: CASSLGRQEDAQFF. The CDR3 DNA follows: TGCGCCAGCAGCTTGGGTCGGCAGGAGGACGCCCAGTTCTTC.

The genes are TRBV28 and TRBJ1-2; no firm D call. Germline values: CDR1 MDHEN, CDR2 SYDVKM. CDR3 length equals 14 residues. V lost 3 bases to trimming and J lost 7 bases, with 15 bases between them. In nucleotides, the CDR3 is TGTGCCAGCAGTTTCTTGAGCGGGAACCGTGGCTACACCTTC. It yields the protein CASSFLSGNRGYTF.

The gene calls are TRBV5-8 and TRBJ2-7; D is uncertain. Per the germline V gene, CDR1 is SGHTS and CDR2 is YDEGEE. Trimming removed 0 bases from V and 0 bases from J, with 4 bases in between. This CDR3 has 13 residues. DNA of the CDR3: TGTGCCAGCAGCTTGGTTTACTCCTACGAGCAGTACTTC. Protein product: CASSLVYSYEQYF. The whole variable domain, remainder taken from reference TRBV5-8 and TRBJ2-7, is EAGVTQSPTHLIKTRGQQATLRCSPISGHTSVYWYQQALGLGLQFLLWYDEGEERNRGNFPPRFSGRQFPNYSSELNVNALELEDSALYLCASSLVYSYEQYFGPGTRLTVT.

The CDR3 sequence is CAWTGTGGRALFF. Here the CDR3 DNA reads TGTGCCTGGACGGGGACAGGGGGTCGGGCACTGTTTTTT. This rearrangement joins TRBV30 to TRBJ1-4, with 11 bases matching TRBD1. Per the germline V gene, CDR1 is GTSNPN and CDR2 is SVGIG (reference sequence). CDR3 length: 13 amino acids. V shed 4 bases, J shed 13 bases, and the junction held 8 bases outside the gene matches.

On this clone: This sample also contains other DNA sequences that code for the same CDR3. Here the CDR3 reads CASSLRQLNEKLFF. The CDR3 DNA reads as TGTGCCAGCAGCTTAAGACAGTTAAATGAAAAACTGTTTTTT. J is TRBJ1-4 and V is TRBV7-9; TRBD1 might be the D (5 bases). Per germline, CDR1 SEHNR and CDR2 FQNEAQ (reference sequence). Trimming left V 2 bases short and J 5 bases short, with 9 bases between. CDR3 length: 14 amino acids.

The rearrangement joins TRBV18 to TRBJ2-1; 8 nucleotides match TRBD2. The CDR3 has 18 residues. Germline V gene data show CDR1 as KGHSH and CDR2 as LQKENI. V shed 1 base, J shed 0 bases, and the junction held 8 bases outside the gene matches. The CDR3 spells CASSPLGSGGASYNEQFF. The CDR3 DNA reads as TGTGCCAGCTCACCACTGGGTTCGGGGGGGGCCTCCTACAATGAGCAGTTCTTC.

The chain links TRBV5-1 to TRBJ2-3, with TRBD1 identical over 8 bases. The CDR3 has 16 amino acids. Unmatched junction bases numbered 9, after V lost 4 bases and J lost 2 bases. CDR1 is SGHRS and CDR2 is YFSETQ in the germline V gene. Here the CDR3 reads CASSPFDRGSTDTQYF. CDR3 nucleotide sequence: TGCGCCAGCAGCCCTTTCGACAGGGGTTCCACAGATACGCAGTATTTT.

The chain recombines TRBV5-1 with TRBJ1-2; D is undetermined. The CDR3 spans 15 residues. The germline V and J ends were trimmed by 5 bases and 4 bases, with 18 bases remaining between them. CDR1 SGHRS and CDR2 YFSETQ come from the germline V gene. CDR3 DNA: TGCGCCAGCAGGCCCAACCCCGAGGTGGGCTATGGCTACACCTTC. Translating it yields CASRPNPEVGYGYTF.

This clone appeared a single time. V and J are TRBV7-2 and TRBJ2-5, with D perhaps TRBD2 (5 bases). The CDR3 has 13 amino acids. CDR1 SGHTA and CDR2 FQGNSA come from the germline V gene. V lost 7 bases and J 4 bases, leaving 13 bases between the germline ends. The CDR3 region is CASTPTTGETQYF. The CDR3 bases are TGTGCCAGCACACCGACTACGGGAGAGACCCAGTACTTC.

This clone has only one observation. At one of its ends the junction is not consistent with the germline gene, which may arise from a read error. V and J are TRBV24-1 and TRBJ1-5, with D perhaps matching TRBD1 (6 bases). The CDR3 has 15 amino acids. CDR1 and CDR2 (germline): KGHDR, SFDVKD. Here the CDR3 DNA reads TGTGCCACCAGTGAACCGGACAGTAGCGATCAGCCCCAGCATTTT. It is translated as CATSEPDSSDQPQHF.

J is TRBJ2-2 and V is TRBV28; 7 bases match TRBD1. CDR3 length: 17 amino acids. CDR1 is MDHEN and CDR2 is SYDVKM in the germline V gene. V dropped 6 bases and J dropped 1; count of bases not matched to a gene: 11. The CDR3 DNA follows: TGTGCCAGCAGCCTAGTTGGTAGGGGGCTGAACACCGGGGAGCTGTTTTTT. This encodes CASSLVGRGLNTGELFF.

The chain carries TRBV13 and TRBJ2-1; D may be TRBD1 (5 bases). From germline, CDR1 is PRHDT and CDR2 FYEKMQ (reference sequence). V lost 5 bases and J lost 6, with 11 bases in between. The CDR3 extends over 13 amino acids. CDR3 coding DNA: TGTGCCAGCAGCCCCTCAGGGCGCAATGAGCAGTTCTTC. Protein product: CASSPSGRNEQFF.

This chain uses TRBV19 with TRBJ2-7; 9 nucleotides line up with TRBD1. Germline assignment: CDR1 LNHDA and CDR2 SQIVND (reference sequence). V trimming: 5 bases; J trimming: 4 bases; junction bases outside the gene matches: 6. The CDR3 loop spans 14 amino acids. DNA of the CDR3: TGTGCCAGTAGTGCCCGGGACAGGGAATACGAGCAGTACTTC. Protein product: CASSARDREYEQYF.

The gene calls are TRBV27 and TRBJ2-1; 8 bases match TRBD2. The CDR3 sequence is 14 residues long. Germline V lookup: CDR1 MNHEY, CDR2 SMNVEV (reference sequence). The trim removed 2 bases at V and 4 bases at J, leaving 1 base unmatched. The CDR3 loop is CASSLLAGYNEQFF. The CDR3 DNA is TGTGCCAGCAGTTTACTAGCGGGTTACAATGAGCAGTTCTTC.

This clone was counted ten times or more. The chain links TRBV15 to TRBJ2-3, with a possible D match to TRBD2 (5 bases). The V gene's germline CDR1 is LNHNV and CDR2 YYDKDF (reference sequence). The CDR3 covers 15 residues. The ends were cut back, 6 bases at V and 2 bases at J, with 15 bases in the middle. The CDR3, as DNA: TGTGCCACCAGTAGGTGGACGGGAAACACAGATACGCAGTATTTT. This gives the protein CATSRWTGNTDTQYF.

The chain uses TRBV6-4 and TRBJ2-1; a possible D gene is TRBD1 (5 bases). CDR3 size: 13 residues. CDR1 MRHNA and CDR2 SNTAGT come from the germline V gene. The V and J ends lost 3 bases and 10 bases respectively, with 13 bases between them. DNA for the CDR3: TGTGCCAGCAGTGAGGGGCCAGAAACCGAGCAGTTCTTC. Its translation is CASSEGPETEQFF.

The CDR3 bases are TGCGCCAGCAGCCTAGGGGACAGGGTAAGAGGCTACACCTTC. Amino acids: CASSLGDRVRGYTF. The chain has TRBV4-3 and TRBJ1-2, with 9 bases matching TRBD1. From germline, CDR1 is LGHNA and CDR2 YSLEER. V dropped 4 bases and J dropped 8; count of bases not matched to a gene: 8. The length of the CDR3 is 14 residues.

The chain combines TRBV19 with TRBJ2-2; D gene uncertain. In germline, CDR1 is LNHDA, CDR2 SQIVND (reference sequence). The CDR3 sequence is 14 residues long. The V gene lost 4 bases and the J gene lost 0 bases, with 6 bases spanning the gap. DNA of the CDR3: TGTGCCAGTAGTAACGGAGCGAACACCGGGGAGCTGTTTTTT. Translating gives CASSNGANTGELFF. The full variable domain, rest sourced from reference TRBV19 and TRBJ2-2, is DGGITQSPKYLFRKEGQNVTLSCEQNLNHDAMYWYRQDPGQGLRLIYYSQIVNDFQKGDIAEGYSVSREKKESFPLTVTSAQKNPTAFYLCASSNGANTGELFFGEGSRLTVL.

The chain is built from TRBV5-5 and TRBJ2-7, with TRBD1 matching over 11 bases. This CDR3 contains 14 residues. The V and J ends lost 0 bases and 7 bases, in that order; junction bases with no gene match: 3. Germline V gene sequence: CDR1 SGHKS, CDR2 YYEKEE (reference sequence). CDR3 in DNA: TGTGCCAGCAGCTTGGGGACAGGGGGCTATGAGCAGTACTTC. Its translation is CASSLGTGGYEQYF.

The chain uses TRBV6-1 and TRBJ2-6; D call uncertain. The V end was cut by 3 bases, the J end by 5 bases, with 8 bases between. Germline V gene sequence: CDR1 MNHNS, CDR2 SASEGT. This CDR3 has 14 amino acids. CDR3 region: CASSDPVRANVLTF. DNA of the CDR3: TGTGCCAGCAGTGATCCGGTCCGGGCCAACGTCCTGACTTTC.

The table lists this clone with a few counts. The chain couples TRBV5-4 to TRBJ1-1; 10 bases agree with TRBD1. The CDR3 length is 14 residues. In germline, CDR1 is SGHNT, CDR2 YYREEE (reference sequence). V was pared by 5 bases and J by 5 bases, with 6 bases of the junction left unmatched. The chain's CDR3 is CASRADRGRTEAFF. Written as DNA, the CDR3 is TGTGCCAGCAGGGCCGACAGGGGGCGAACTGAAGCTTTCTTT.

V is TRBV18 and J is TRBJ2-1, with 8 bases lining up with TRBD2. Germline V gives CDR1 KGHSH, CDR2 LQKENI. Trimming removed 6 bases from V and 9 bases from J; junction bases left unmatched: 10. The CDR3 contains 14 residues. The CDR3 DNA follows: TGTGCCAGCTCTCTCAAGCGGGAGTTCGTTGAGCAGTTCTTC. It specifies CASSLKREFVEQFF.

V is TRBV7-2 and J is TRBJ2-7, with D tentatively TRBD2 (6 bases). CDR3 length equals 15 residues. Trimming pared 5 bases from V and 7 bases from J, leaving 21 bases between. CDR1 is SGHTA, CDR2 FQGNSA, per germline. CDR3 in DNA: TGTGCCAGCAGCCTACTGGGAGGTGGTCCGTGGGAGCAGTACTTC. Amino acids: CASSLLGGGPWEQYF. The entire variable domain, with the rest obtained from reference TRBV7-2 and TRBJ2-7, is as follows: GAGVSQSPSNKVTEKGKDVELRCDPISGHTALYWYRQSLGQGLEFLIYFQGNSAPDKSGLPSDRFSAERTGGSVSTLTIQRTQQEDSAVYLCASSLLGGGPWEQYFGPGTRLTVT.

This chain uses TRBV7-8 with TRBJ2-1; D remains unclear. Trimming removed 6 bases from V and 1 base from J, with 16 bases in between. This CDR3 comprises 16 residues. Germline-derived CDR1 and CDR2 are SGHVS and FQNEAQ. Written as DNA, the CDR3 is TGTGCCAGCAGTTCCCCACAGAGTGGGTCCTACAATGAGCAGTTCTTC. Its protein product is CASSSPQSGSYNEQFF.